The clone carrying this T cell receptor beta chain appeared many times. Amplification of TCR beta CDR3 regions used RNA as the template. During a first-round RT-PCR of the TCR CDR3, the HTBI primer set was used. TCRdb re-derived calls from the multiplex PCR reads in MiXCR, one entry per CDR3 protein. The table shows roughly 740,000 distinct CDR3 sequences, with around 17% occurring only once. The data stem from a study of T cells in Graves' hyperthyroidism and ophthalmopathy. Germline V gives CDR1 SEHNR, CDR2 FQNEAQ (reference sequence). V shed 3 bases, J shed 10 bases, and the junction held 10 bases outside the gene matches. This CDR3 has 15 amino acids.

The sequence derives from a man between 18 and 29 years old with Graves' hyperthyroidism. The chain uses TRBV7-9 and TRBJ2-1; 9 bases are shared with TRBD1. The source material was blood. CDR3 DNA sequence: TGTGCCAGCAGCTTTCGCGGGACAGGGTCCTTCGAGCAGTTCTTC. It yields the protein CASSFRGTGSFEQFF.